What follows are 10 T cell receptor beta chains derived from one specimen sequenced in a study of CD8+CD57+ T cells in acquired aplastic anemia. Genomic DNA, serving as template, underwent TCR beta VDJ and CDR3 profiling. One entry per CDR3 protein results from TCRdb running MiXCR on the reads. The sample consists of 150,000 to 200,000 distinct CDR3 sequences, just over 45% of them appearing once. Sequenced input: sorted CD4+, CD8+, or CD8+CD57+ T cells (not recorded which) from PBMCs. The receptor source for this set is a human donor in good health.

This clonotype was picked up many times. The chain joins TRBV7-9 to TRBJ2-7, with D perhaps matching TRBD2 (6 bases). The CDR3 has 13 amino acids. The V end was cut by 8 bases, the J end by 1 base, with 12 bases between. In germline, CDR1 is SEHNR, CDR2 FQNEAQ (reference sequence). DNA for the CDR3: TGTGCCAGCTCCTCTCTAGCGTCCTACGAGCAGTACTTC. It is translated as CASSSLASYEQYF.

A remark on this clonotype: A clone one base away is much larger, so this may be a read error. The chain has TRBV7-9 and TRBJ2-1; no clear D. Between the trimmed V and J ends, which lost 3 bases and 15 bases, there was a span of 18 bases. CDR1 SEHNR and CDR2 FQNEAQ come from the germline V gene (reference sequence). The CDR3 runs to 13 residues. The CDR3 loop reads CASSLAPSPQRFF. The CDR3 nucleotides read TGTGCCAGCAGCTTGGCACCGTCACCCCAGCGGTTCTTC.

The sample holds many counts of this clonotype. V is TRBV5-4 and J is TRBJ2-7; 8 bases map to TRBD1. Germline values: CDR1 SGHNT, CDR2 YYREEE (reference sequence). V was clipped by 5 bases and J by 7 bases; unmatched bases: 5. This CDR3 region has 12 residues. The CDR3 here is CASRDRVGEQYF. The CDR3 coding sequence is TGTGCCAGCAGGGACAGGGTAGGGGAGCAGTACTTC.

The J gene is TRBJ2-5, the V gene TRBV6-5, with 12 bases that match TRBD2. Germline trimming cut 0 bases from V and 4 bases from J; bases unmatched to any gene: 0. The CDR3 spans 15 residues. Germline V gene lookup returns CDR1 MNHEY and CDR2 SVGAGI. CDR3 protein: CASSYSTSGGETQYF. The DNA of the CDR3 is TGTGCCAGCAGTTACTCGACTAGCGGGGGAGAGACCCAGTACTTC.

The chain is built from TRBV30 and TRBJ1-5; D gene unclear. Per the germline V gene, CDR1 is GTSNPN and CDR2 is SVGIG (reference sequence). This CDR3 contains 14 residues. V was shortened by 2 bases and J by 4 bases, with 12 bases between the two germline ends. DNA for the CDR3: TGTGCCTGGAGTTATCAGTCAGGAAATCAGCCCCAGCATTTT. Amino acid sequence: CAWSYQSGNQPQHF.

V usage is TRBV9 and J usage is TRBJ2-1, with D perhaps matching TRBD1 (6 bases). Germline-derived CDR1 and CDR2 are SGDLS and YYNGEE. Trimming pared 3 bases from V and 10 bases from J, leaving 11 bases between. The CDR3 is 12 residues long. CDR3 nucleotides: TGTGCCAGCAGCGGCCGGACAGTCGAGCAGTTCTTC. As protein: CASSGRTVEQFF.

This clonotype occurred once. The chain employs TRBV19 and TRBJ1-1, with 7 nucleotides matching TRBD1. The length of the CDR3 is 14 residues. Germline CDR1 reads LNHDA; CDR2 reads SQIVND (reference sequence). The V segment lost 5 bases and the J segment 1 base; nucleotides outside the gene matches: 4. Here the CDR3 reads CASSVQGTNTEAFF. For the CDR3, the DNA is TGTGCCAGTAGTGTACAGGGGACGAACACTGAAGCTTTCTTT.

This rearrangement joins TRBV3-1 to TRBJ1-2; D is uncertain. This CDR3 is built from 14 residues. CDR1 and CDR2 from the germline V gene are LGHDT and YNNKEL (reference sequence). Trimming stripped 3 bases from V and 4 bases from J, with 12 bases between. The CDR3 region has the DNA TGTGCCAGCAGCCAGGGCGGGAAAAGCTATGGCTACACCTTC. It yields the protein CASSQGGKSYGYTF.

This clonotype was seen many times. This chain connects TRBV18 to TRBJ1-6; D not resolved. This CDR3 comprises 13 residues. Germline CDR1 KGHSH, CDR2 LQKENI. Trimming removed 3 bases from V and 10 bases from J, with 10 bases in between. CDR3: CASSPGVESPLHF. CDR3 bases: TGTGCCAGCTCACCGGGCGTGGAGTCACCCCTCCACTTT.

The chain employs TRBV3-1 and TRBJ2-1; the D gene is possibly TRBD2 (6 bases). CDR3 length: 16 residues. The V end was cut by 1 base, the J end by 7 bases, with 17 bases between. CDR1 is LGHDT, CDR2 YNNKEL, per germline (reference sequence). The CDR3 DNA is TGTGCCAGCAGCCAAGGCCAGACTAGTACCGCGAATGAGCAGTTCTTC. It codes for CASSQGQTSTANEQFF.